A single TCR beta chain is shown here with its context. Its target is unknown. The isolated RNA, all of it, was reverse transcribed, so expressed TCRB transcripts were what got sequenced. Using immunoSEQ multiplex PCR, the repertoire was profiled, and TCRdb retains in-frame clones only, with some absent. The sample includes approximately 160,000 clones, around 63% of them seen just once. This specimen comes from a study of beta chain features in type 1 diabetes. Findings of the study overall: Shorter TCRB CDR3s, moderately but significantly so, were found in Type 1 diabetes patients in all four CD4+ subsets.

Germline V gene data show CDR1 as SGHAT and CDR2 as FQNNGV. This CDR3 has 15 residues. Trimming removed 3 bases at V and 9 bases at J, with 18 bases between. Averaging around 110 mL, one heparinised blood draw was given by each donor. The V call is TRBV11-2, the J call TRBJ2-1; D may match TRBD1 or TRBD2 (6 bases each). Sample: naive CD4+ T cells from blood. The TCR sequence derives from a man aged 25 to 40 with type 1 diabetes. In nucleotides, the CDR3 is TGTGCCAGCAGCTTTTCCCTCGGGGGCTTGGGTGAGCAGTTCTTC. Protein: CASSFSLGGLGEQFF.